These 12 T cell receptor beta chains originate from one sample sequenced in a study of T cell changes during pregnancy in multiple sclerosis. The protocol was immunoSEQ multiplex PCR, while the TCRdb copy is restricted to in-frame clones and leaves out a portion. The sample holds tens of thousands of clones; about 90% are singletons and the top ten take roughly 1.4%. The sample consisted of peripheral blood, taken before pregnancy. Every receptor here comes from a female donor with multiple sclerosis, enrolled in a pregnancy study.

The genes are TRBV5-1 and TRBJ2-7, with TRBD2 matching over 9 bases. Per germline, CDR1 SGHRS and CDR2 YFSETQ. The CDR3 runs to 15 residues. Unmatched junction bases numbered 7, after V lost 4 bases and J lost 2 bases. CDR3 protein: CASSAPGLAPYEQYF. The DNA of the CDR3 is TGCGCCAGCAGCGCCCCGGGACTAGCCCCCTACGAGCAGTACTTC.

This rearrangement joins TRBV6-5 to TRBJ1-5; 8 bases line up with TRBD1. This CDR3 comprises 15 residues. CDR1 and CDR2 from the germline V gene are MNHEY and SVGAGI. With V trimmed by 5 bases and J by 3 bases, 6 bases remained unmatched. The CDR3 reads CASSQGTGLNQPQHF. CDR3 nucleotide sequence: TGTGCCAGCAGTCAAGGGACAGGCCTCAATCAGCCCCAGCATTTT.

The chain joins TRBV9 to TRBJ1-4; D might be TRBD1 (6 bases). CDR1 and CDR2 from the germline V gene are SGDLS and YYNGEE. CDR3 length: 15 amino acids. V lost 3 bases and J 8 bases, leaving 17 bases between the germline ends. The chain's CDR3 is CASSATGSSGEKLFF. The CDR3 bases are TGTGCCAGCAGCGCCACAGGGAGCAGCGGCGAAAAACTGTTTTTT.

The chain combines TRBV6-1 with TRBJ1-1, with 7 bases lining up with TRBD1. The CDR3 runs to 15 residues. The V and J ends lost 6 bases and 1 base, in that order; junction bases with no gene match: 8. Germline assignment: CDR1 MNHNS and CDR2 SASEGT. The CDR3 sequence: CASSPTGMSNTEAFF. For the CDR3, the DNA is TGTGCCAGCAGCCCGACAGGGATGTCGAACACTGAAGCTTTCTTT.

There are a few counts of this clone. The CDR3 spells CASSLNPVANTGELFF. CDR3 nucleotide sequence: TGTGCCAGCAGCTTGAATCCAGTCGCGAACACCGGGGAGCTGTTTTTT. The chain uses TRBV5-4 and TRBJ2-2; D remains ambiguous. Trimming stripped 1 base from V and 0 bases from J, with 10 bases between. The CDR3 contains 16 residues. Germline V lookup: CDR1 SGHNT, CDR2 YYREEE (reference sequence). Full variable domain (missing parts from reference TRBV5-4 and TRBJ2-2): ETGVTQSPTHLIKTRGQQVTLRCSSQSGHNTVSWYQQALGQGPQFIFQYYREEENGRGNFPPRFSGLQFPNYSSELNVNALELDDSALYLCASSLNPVANTGELFFGEGSRLTVL.

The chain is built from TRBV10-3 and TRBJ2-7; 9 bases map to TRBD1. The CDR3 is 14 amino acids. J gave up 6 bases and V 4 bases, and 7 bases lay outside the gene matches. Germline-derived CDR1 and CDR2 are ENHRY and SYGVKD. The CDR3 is CAISGGQGRPEQYF. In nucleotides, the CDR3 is TGTGCCATCAGTGGGGGACAGGGACGGCCCGAGCAGTACTTC.

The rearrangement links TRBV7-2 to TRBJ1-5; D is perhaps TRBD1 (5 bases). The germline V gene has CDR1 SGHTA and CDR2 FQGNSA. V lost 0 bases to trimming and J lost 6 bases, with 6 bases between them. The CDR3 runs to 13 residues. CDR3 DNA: TGTGCCAGCAGCTTAGCGACAGTTCAGCCCCAGCATTTT. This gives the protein CASSLATVQPQHF.

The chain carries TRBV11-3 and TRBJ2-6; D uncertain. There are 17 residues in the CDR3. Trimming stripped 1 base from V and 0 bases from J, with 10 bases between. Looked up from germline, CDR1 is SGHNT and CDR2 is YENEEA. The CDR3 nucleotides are TGTGCCAGCAGCTTAGGTCCAAATCCCTCTGGGGCCAACGTCCTGACTTTC. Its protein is CASSLGPNPSGANVLTF.

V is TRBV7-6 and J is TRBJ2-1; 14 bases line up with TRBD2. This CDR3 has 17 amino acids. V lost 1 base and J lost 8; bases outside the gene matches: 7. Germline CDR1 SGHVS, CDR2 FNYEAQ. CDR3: CASSLVTSGGARDEQFF. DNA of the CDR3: TGTGCCAGCAGCTTAGTGACTAGCGGGGGGGCGAGGGATGAGCAGTTCTTC.

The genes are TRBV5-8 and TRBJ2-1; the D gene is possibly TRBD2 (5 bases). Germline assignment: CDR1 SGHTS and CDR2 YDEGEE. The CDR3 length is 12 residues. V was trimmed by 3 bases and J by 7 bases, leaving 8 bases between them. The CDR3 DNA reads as TGTGCCAGCAGCTCCGAGGGAAATGAGCAGTTCTTC. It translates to CASSSEGNEQFF. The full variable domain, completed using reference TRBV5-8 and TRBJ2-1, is EAGVTQSPTHLIKTRGQQATLRCSPISGHTSVYWYQQALGLGLQFLLWYDEGEERNRGNFPPRFSGRQFPNYSSELNVNALELEDSALYLCASSSEGNEQFFGPGTRLTVL.

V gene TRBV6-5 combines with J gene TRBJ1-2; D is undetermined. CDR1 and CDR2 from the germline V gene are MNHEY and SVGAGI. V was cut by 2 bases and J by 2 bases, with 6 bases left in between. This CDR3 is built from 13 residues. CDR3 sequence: CASSYDGNYGYTF. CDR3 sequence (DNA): TGTGCCAGCAGTTACGACGGGAACTATGGCTACACCTTC.

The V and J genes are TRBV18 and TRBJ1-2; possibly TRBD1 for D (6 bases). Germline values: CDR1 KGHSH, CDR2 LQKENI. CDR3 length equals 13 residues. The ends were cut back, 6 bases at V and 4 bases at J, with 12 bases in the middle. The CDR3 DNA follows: TGTGCCAGCTCGGGACAAACCGCCTATGGCTACACCTTC. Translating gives CASSGQTAYGYTF.